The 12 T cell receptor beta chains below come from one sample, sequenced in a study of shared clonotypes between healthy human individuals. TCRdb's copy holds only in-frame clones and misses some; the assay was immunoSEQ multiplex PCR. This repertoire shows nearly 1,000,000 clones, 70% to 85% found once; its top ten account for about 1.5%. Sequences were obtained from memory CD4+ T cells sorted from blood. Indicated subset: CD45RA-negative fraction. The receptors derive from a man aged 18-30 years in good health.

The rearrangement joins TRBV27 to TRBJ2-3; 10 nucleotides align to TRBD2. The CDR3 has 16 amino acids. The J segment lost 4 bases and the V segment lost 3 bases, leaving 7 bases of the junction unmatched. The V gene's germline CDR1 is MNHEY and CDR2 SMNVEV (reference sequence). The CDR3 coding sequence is TGTGCCAGCAGTTTCCAGGCTAGCGGGAGATCAGATACGCAGTATTTT. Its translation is CASSFQASGRSDTQYF.

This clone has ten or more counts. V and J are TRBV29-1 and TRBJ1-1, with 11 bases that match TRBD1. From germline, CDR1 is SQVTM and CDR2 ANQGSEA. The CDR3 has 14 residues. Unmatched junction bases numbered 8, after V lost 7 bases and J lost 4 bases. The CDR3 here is CSGLIGTGGTEAFF. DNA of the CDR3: TGCAGCGGTCTGATAGGGACAGGGGGCACTGAAGCTTTCTTT.

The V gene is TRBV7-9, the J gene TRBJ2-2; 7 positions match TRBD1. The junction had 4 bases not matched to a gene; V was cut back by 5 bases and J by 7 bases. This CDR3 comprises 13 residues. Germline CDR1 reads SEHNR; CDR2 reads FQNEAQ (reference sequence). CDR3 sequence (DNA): TGTGCCAGCAGCCTACAGGGGAACGGGGAGCTGTTTTTT. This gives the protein CASSLQGNGELFF.

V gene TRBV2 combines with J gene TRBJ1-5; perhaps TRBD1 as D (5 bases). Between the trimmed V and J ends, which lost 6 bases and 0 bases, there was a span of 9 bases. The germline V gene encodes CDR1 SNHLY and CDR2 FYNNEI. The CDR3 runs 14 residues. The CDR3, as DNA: TGTGCCAGCAGAGGGGACGTTAGCAATCAGCCCCAGCATTTT. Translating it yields CASRGDVSNQPQHF.

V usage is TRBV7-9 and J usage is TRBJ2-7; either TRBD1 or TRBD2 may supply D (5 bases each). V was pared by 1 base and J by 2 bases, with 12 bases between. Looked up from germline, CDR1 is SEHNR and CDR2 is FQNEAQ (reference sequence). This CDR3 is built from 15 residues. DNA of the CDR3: TGTGCCAGCAGCTTAGGAGGGGTCTATCCCTACGAGCAGTACTTC. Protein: CASSLGGVYPYEQYF.

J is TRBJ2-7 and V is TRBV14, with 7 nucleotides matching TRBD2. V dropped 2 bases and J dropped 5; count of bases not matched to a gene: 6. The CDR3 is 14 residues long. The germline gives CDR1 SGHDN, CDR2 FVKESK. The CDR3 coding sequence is TGTGCCAGCAGCCAATCGCGGGAGAAACACGAGCAGTACTTC. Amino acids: CASSQSREKHEQYF.

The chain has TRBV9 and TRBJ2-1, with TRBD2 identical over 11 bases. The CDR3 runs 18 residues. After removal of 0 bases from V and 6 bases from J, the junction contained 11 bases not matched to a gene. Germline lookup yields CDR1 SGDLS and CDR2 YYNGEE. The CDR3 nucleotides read TGTGCCAGCAGCGTAGAGAATGAGGGACTAGCGGAGTGCAATGAGCAGTTCTTC. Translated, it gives CASSVENEGLAECNEQFF.

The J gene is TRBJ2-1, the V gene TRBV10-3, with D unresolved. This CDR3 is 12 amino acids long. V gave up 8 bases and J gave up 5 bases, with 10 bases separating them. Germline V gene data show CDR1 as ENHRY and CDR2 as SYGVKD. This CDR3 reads CAIGWDHNEQFF. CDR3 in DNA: TGTGCCATCGGGTGGGATCACAATGAGCAGTTCTTC.

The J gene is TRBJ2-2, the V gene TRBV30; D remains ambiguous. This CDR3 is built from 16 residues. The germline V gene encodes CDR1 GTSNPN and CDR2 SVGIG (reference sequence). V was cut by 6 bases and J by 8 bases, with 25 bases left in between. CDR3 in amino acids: CACEIGSATSVGELFF. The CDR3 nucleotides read TGTGCCTGTGAAATCGGATCAGCTACGTCCGTAGGGGAGCTGTTTTTT.

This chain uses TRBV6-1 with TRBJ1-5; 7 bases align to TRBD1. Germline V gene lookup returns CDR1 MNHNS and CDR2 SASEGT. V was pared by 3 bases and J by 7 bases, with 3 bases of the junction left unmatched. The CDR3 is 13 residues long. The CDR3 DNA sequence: TGTGCCAGCAGTGATGACAGGGACCAGCCCCAGCATTTT. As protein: CASSDDRDQPQHF.

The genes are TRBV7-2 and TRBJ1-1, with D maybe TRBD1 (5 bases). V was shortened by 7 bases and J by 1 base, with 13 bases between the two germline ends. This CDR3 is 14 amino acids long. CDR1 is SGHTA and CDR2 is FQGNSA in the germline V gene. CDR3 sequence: CASTFQGGNTEAFF. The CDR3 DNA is TGTGCCAGCACCTTCCAGGGAGGGAACACTGAAGCTTTCTTT.

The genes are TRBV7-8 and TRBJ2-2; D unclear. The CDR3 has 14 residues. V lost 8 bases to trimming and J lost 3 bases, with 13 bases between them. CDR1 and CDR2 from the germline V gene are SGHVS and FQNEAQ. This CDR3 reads CASDSSGYTGELFF. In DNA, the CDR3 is TGTGCCAGCGACTCTTCTGGGTACACCGGGGAGCTGTTTTTT. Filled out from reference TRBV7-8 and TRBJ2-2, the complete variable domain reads GAGVSQSPRYKVAKRGQDVALRCDPISGHVSLFWYQQALGQGPEFLTYFQNEAQLDKSGLPSDRFFAERPEGSVSTLKIQRTQQEDSAVYLCASDSSGYTGELFFGEGSRLTVL.